Reported below is one T cell receptor (beta chain). What it binds is unknown. Genomic DNA of each subset was evenly split across several immunoSEQ plates. Some clones are missing from TCRdb's copy, which holds only in-frame ones; the method was immunoSEQ multiplex PCR. Of some 1,400,000 clones listed, roughly 95% are singletons. The ends were cut back, 3 bases at V and 5 bases at J, with 19 bases in the middle. CDR1 is LNHNV, CDR2 YYDKDF, per germline (reference sequence). This CDR3 has 16 amino acids. This record comes from a study of shared clonotypes between healthy human individuals. Study-level points and caveats: Naive subsets generally had larger estimated richness than memory subsets.

This TCR was recovered from a man aged 25-45 years in good health. Sequencing was performed on naive CD4+ T cells sorted from blood. Subset given: CD45RA+ positively selected. V usage is TRBV15 and J usage is TRBJ1-2; weak D call: TRBD1 (5 bases). For the CDR3, the DNA is TGTGCCACCAGCAGCGTTTACCGGGACCAAACATATGGCTACACCTTC. Its translation is CATSSVYRDQTYGYTF.